The present T cell receptor beta chain was sequenced within a study of blood T cell repertoires in COVID-19. Study as a whole: Material from acute and convalescent COVID-19 was sourced from the United States, Italy and Spain. PBMCs, B-cell-depleted T cells, or T cells were the source of the cDNA or gDNA that made up the material.

This CDR3 contains 15 residues. Trimming removed 0 bases at V and 3 bases at J, with 13 bases between. Germline V gives CDR1 SGDLS, CDR2 YYNGEE. Original data processing: Estimation of nucleated cell counts relied on the amplification of reference gene primers. Method: immunoSEQ multiplex PCR; TCRdb's copy keeps in-frame clones and lacks some. That table is the source of V, J and clone size, and D and trimming were worked out from the DNA. Among about 220,000 clones, about 86% were seen once, and the ten largest hold 3% to 3.5%. This clonotype originated in a woman aged 25 to 39 who had recovered from COVID-19. The rearrangement uses TRBV9 and TRBJ2-7, with D unresolved. Sequencing input: peripheral blood. For the CDR3, the DNA is TGTGCCAGCAGCGTAGGGTACTCGGTGGTCTACGAGCAGTACTTC. Protein sequence: CASSVGYSVVYEQYF.